A single sample is the source of the 20 T cell receptor beta chains below, sequenced in a study of T cell repertoires in cytomegalovirus infection. These receptors lack a known antigen. MiXCR, applied by TCRdb to the reads, yields one record per CDR3 protein. The sample has tens of thousands of distinct CDR3 sequences; 20% to 30% are singletons. The material was CD8+ T cells from cultured PBMCs, obtained from culture after CMV antigen stimulation. All receptors derive from a human donor in good health (CMV status not recorded). Some clones in this sample may be carry-over from other donors' samples.

This clonotype was found a few times. This chain connects TRBV6-6 to TRBJ1-1; D gene ambiguous. V lost 4 bases, J lost 6 bases, and 12 bases lay in between. This CDR3 is 13 amino acids long. Germline V gene data show CDR1 as MNHNY and CDR2 as SVGAGI (reference sequence). In nucleotides, the CDR3 is TGTGCCAGCAGTTTAGGGCGAACGTCTGAAGCTTTCTTT. Translating it yields CASSLGRTSEAFF.

The sample holds many counts of this clonotype. The genes are TRBV7-9 and TRBJ2-1; a possible D gene is TRBD2 (6 bases). The CDR3 consists of 15 residues. Trimming took off 2 bases at V and 0 bases at J, with 8 bases between the two ends. The germline gives CDR1 SEHNR, CDR2 FQNEAQ (reference sequence). This CDR3 reads CASSLMGGSYNEQFF. CDR3 DNA sequence: TGTGCCAGCAGCTTAATGGGGGGCTCCTACAATGAGCAGTTCTTC.

This clonotype was counted between two and nine times. This chain connects TRBV27 to TRBJ1-2; 7 nucleotides line up with TRBD1. The ends lost 5 bases at V and 3 bases at J; junction bases unmatched: 3. This CDR3 contains 13 residues. The germline V gene encodes CDR1 MNHEY and CDR2 SMNVEV (reference sequence). The CDR3 sequence: CASSKGADYGYTF. CDR3 DNA sequence: TGTGCCAGCAGTAAGGGGGCGGACTATGGCTACACCTTC.

With regard to this clonotype: At one boundary the junction diverges from the germline segment, which might be a read error. This chain connects TRBV5-1 to TRBJ2-7; 9 nucleotides agree with TRBD1. Germline assignment: CDR1 SGHRS and CDR2 YFSETQ. This CDR3 region has 14 residues. Written as DNA, the CDR3 is TGCGCCAGCAGCTTGAGGGACAGGGCCTACGAGCAGCACTTC. Translated, it gives CASSLRDRAYEQHF.

The chain links TRBV20-1 to TRBJ2-5, with TRBD2 matching over 8 bases. The germline V gene encodes CDR1 DFQATT and CDR2 SNEGSKA (reference sequence). The CDR3 extends over 11 amino acids. J gave up 5 bases and V 6 bases, and 2 bases lay outside the gene matches. For the CDR3, the DNA is TGCAGTGCCCGGGAGGGGGAGACCCAGTACTTC. It translates to CSAREGETQYF.

The gene calls are TRBV28 and TRBJ1-2; TRBD1 agrees at 8 bases. The V gene end was trimmed by 3 bases and the J gene end by 0 bases; junction bases not matched to a gene: 9. This CDR3 contains 17 residues. CDR1 MDHEN and CDR2 SYDVKM come from the germline V gene. CDR3 region: CASSFDRGDMANYGYTF. CDR3 in DNA: TGTGCCAGCAGTTTCGACAGGGGTGATATGGCTAACTATGGCTACACCTTC.

This clonotype showed up many times. The chain joins TRBV7-9 to TRBJ1-3, with D maybe TRBD1 (5 bases). Germline CDR1 and CDR2: SEHNR and FQNEAQ (reference sequence). This CDR3 spans 16 amino acids. V gave up 4 bases and J gave up 0 bases, with 13 bases separating them. The CDR3: CASSWDARSSGNTIYF. CDR3 DNA: TGTGCCAGCAGCTGGGACGCCCGATCCTCTGGAAACACCATATATTTT.

The chain employs TRBV20-1 and TRBJ2-7; D may be TRBD2 (5 bases). The CDR3 length is 14 residues. CDR1 DFQATT and CDR2 SNEGSKA come from the germline V gene (reference sequence). V lost 2 bases and J 2 bases, leaving 13 bases between the germline ends. In DNA, the CDR3 is TGCAGTGCTAGAAGAGCGGAGGCAGCCTACGAGCAGTACTTC. Protein sequence: CSARRAEAAYEQYF.

This clonotype was detected only a few times. This chain links TRBV11-2 with TRBJ2-4, with D tentatively TRBD2 (6 bases). The germline CDR1 and CDR2 sequences are SGHAT and FQNNGV. The V end lost 1 base, the J end lost 3 bases, and 10 bases lay between the germline ends. The CDR3 has 15 amino acids. CDR3 sequence (DNA): TGTGCCAGCAGCTTAGTCAGGGAGGACAAAAACATTCAGTACTTC. It encodes CASSLVREDKNIQYF. The whole variable domain, filled in from reference TRBV11-2 and TRBJ2-4, reads EAGVAQSPRYKIIEKRQSVAFWCNPISGHATLYWYQQILGQGPKLLIQFQNNGVVDDSQLPKDRFSAERLKGVDSTLKIQPAKLEDSAVYLCASSLVREDKNIQYFGAGTRLSVL.

The chain has TRBV27 and TRBJ1-1; D gene uncertain. Trimming stripped 6 bases from V and 4 bases from J, with 9 bases between. CDR1 and CDR2 from the germline V gene are MNHEY and SMNVEV (reference sequence). This CDR3 has 12 residues. CDR3 sequence (DNA): TGTGCCAGCAGGAGTTTGGGCACTGAAGCTTTCTTT. Encoded protein: CASRSLGTEAFF.

This clonotype appeared once. V usage is TRBV20-1 and J usage is TRBJ2-7; D is unresolved. Trimming removed 3 bases at V and 0 bases at J, with 9 bases between. The CDR3 has 13 residues. Germline V gene data show CDR1 as DFQATT and CDR2 as SNEGSKA (reference sequence). CDR3 nucleotide sequence: TGCAGTGCTAGGCTAGTTAACTCCTACGAGCAGTACTTC. Residues: CSARLVNSYEQYF.

This chain uses TRBV20-1 with TRBJ1-1, with a weak D call TRBD1 (6 bases). CDR3 length equals 14 residues. CDR1 is DFQATT, CDR2 SNEGSKA, per germline (reference sequence). V gave up 3 bases and J gave up 1 base, with 12 bases separating them. As DNA, the CDR3 is TGCAGTGCTAGTTTGGGACAACAGAACACTGAAGCTTTCTTT. This encodes CSASLGQQNTEAFF.

This clonotype showed up just a few times. CDR3 region: CASSGPPMAGGPGDEQYF. In nucleotides, the CDR3 is TGTGCCAGCAGTGGGCCTCCGATGGCGGGAGGGCCTGGCGACGAGCAGTACTTC. The chain recombines TRBV2 with TRBJ2-7; 9 nucleotides agree with TRBD2. Germline V lookup: CDR1 SNHLY, CDR2 FYNNEI. The CDR3 consists of 18 residues. The V gene end was trimmed by 4 bases and the J gene end by 5 bases; junction bases not matched to a gene: 18.

This clonotype has at least ten counts. The rearrangement joins TRBV7-6 to TRBJ2-1; tentative D call: TRBD1 (5 bases). The V gene's germline CDR1 is SGHVS and CDR2 FNYEAQ. The CDR3 spans 15 residues. Trimming pared 2 bases from V and 7 bases from J, leaving 15 bases between. DNA for the CDR3: TGTGCCAGCAGCTTACTAGGCCAGGGTATGAATGAGCAGTTCTTC. Translation: CASSLLGQGMNEQFF.

This clonotype has only a few counts. Here the CDR3 DNA reads TGTGCCAGCAGTGACCTCCGAGGACCCTACGAGCAGTACTTC. This encodes CASSDLRGPYEQYF. The chain is built from TRBV25-1 and TRBJ2-7, with D unclear. The CDR3 sequence is 14 residues long. Germline V lookup: CDR1 MGHDK, CDR2 SYGVNS. Trimming pared 3 bases from V and 2 bases from J, leaving 11 bases between.

This clonotype was picked up many times. This rearrangement joins TRBV7-6 to TRBJ2-1; D gene unclear. V was pared by 4 bases and J by 4 bases, with 11 bases between. The CDR3 runs 14 residues. Germline V gene data show CDR1 as SGHVS and CDR2 as FNYEAQ. DNA for the CDR3: TGTGCCAGCAGCTCGCCGACTGGATACAATGAGCAGTTCTTC. Amino acids: CASSSPTGYNEQFF.

In this sample, this clonotype turned up a few times. The rearrangement uses TRBV4-3 and TRBJ2-3; a possible D gene is TRBD2 (5 bases). The CDR3 spans 18 residues. Germline V CDR1 and CDR2: LGHNA, YSLEER. V shed 0 bases and J shed 0 bases, with 16 bases lying between them. CDR3 sequence (DNA): TGCGCCAGCAGCCAAGATCCCCTGGGGAGTACTAGCACAGATACGCAGTATTTT. It is translated as CASSQDPLGSTSTDTQYF.

The chain couples TRBV27 to TRBJ2-7; 9 nucleotides match TRBD1. Losses at the gene ends were 9 bases for V and 11 bases for J; bases not matched to a gene: 8. CDR1 is MNHEY, CDR2 SMNVEV, per germline (reference sequence). The CDR3 contains 11 residues. CDR3 sequence: CASWGRDREYF. DNA of the CDR3: TGTGCCAGTTGGGGGCGGGACAGGGAGTACTTC.

This clonotype occurred many times. The chain combines TRBV12-3 or TRBV12-4 with TRBJ2-7; D not certain. V lost 6 bases and J 5 bases, leaving 14 bases between the germline ends. There are 13 residues in the CDR3. The DNA for the CDR3 is TGTGCCAGCAGCCCCGCCTGGGCGGACGAGCAGTACTTC. Its translation: CASSPAWADEQYF.

This clonotype was counted at least ten times. V and J are TRBV20-1 and TRBJ2-1, with 7 positions matching TRBD2. In germline, CDR1 is DFQATT, CDR2 SNEGSKA (reference sequence). V dropped 3 bases and J dropped 7; count of bases not matched to a gene: 12. The CDR3 runs 15 residues. Here the CDR3 DNA reads TGCAGTGCTAGGCTAAGGGAGGGTCTTAGTAATGAGCAGTTCTTC. Protein sequence: CSARLREGLSNEQFF.